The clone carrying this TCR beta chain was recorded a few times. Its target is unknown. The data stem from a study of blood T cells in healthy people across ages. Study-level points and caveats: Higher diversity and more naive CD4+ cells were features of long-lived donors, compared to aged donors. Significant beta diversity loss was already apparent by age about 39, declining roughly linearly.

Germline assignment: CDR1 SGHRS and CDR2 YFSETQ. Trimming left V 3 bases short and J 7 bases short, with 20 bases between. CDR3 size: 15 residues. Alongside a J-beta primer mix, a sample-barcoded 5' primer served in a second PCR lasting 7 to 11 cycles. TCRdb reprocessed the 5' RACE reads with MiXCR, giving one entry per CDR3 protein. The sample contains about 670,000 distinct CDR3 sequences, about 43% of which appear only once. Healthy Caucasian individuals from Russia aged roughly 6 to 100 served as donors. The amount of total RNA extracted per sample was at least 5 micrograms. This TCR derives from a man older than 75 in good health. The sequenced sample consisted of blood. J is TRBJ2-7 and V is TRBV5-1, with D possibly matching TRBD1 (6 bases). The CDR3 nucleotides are TGCGCCAGCAGCTGGGCGGAGCCCGGGGACAATGAGCAGTACTTC. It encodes CASSWAEPGDNEQYF.